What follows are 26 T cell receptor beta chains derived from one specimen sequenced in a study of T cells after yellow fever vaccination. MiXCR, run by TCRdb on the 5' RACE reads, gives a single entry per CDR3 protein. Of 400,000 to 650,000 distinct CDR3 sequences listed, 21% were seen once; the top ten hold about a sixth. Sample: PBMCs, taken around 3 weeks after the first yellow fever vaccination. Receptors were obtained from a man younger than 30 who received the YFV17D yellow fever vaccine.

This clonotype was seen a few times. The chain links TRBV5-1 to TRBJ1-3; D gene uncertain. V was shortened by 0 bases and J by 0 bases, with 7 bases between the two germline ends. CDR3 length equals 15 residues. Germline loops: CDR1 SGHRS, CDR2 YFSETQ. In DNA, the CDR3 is TGCGCCAGCAGCTTGGGCAGCTACTCTGGAAACACCATATATTTT. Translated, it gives CASSLGSYSGNTIYF.

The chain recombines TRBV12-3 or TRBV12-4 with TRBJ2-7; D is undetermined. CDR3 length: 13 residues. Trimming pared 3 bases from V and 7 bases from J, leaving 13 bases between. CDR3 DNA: TGTGCCAGCAGTTTTATGGGCGGTTGGGAGCAGTACTTC. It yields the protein CASSFMGGWEQYF.

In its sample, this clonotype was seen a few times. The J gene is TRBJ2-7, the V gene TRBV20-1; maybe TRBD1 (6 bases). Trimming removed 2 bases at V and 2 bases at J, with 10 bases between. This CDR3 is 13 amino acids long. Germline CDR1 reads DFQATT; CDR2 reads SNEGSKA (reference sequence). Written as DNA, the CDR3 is TGCAGTGCTAGACCCGAGGGGGCCTACGAGCAGTACGTC. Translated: CSARPEGAYEQYV.

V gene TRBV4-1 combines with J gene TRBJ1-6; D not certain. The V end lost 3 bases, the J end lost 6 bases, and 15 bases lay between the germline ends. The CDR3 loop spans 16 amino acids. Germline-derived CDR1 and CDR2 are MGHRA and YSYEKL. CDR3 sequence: CASSHWSGAVNSPLHF. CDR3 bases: TGCGCCAGCAGCCATTGGTCTGGAGCCGTTAATTCACCCCTCCACTTT.

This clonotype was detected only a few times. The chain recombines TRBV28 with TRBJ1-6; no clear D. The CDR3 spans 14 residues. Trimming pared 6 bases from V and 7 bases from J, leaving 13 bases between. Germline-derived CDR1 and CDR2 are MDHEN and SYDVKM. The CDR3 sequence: CASREPPRNSPLHF. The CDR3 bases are TGTGCCAGCAGAGAGCCACCGAGGAATTCACCCCTCCACTTT.

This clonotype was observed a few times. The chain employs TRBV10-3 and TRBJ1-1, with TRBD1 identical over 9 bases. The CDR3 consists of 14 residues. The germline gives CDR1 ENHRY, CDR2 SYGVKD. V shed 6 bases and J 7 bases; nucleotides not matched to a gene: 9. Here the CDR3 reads CAIREDRGRIEAFF. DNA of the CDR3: TGTGCCATCAGGGAGGACAGGGGAAGAATTGAAGCTTTCTTT.

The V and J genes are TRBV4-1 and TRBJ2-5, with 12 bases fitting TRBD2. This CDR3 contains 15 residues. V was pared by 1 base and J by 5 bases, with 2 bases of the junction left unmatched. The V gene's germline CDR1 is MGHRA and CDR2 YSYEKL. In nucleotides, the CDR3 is TGCGCCAGCAGCCAAGTTACTAGCGGGGGGGAGACCCAGTACTTC. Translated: CASSQVTSGGETQYF.

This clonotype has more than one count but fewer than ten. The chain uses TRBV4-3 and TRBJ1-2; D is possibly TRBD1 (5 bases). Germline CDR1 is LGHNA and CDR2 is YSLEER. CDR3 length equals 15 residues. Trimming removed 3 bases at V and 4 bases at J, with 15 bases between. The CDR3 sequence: CASSQSIQETYGYTF. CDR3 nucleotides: TGCGCCAGCAGCCAGTCGATACAGGAGACCTATGGCTACACCTTC.

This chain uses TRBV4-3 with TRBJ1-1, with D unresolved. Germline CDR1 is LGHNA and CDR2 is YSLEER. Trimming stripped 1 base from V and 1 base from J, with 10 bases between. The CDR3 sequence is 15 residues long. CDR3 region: CASSQAPRKNTEAFF. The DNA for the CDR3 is TGCGCCAGCAGCCAAGCCCCGAGGAAGAACACTGAAGCTTTCTTT.

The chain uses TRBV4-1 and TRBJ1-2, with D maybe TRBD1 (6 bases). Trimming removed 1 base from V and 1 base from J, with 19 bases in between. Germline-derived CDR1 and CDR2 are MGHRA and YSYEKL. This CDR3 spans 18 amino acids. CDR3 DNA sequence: TGCGCCAGCAGCCAAGGCTTTGGCCAGGGGCAGGGTAACTATGGCTACACCTTC. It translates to CASSQGFGQGQGNYGYTF.

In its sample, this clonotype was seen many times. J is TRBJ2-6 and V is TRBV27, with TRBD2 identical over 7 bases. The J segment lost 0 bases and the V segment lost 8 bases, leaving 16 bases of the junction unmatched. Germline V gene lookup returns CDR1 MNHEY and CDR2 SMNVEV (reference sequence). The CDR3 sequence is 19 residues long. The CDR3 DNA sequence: TGTGCCAGCGTCGAGTGGGGAGGGAGCCTTAGCTCTGGGGCCAACGTCCTGACTTTC. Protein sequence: CASVEWGGSLSSGANVLTF.

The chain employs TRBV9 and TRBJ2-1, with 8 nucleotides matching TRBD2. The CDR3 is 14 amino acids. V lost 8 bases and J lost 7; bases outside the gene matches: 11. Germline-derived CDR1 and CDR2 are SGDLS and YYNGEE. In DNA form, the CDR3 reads TGTGCCAGTACCTCCGGGACTAGAGGGAATGAGCAGTTCTTC. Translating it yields CASTSGTRGNEQFF.

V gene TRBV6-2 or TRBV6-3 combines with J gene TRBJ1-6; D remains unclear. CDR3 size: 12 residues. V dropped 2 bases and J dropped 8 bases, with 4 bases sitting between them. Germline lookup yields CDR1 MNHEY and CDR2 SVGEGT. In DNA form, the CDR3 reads TGTGCCAGCAGTTACGGCGATTCACCCCTCCACTTT. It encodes CASSYGDSPLHF.

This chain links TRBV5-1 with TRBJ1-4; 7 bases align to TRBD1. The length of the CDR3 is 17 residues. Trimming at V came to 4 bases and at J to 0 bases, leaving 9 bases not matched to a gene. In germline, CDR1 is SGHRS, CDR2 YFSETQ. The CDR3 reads CASSPGQAFATNEKLFF. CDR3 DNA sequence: TGCGCCAGCAGCCCCGGACAGGCCTTTGCAACTAATGAAAAACTGTTTTTT.

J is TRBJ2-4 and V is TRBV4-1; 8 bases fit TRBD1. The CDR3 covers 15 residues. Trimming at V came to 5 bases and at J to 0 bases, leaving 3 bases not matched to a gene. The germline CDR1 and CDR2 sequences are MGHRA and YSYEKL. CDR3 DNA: TGCGCCAGCAGCTGGACAGGGCTAGCCAAAAACATTCAGTACTTC. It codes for CASSWTGLAKNIQYF.

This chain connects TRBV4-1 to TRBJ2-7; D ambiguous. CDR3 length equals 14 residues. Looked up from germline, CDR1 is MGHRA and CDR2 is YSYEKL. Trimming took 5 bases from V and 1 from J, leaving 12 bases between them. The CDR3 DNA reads TGCGCCAGCAGCTTAGCCTCCCGATCCTACGAGCAGTACTTC. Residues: CASSLASRSYEQYF.

CDR3 sequence reads: CASSLGLETSYEQYV. As DNA, the CDR3 is TGTGCCAGCAGCTTAGGGCTGGAGACTTCCTACGAGCAGTACGTC. The V call is TRBV7-9, the J call TRBJ2-7, with D unresolved. Between the trimmed V and J ends, which lost 1 base and 1 base, there was a span of 11 bases. Germline V CDR1 and CDR2: SEHNR, FQNEAQ (reference sequence). The CDR3 runs 15 residues.

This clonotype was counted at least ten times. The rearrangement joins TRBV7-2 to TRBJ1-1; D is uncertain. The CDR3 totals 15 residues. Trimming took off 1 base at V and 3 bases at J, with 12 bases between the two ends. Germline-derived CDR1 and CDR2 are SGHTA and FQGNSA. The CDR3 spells CASSLGVGIDTEAFF. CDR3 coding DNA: TGTGCCAGCAGCTTAGGAGTGGGGATTGACACTGAAGCTTTCTTT.

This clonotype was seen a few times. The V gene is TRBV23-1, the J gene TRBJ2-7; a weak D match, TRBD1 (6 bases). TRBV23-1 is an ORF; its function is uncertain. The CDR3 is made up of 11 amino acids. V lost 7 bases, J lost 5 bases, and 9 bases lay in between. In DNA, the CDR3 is TGCGCCAGCACGACAGGCCACGAGCAGTACTTC. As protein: CASTTGHEQYF.

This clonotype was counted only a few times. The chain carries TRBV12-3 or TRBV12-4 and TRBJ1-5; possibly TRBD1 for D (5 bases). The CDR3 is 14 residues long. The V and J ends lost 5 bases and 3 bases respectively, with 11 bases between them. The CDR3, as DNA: TGTGCCAGCAGTCACGACAGTTACAATCAGCCCCAGCATTTT. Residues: CASSHDSYNQPQHF.

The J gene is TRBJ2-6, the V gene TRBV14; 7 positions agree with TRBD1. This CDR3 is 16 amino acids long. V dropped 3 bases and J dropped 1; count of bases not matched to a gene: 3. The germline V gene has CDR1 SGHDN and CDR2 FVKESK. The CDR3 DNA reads TGTGCCAGCAGCCATATGACAGGGTCTGGGGCCAACGTCCTGACTTTC. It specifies CASSHMTGSGANVLTF. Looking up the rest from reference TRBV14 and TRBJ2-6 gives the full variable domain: EAGVTQFPSHSVIEKGQTVTLRCDPISGHDNLYWYRRVMGKEIKFLLHFVKESKQDESGMPNNRFLAERTGGTYSTLKVQPAELEDSGVYFCASSHMTGSGANVLTFGAGSRLTVL.

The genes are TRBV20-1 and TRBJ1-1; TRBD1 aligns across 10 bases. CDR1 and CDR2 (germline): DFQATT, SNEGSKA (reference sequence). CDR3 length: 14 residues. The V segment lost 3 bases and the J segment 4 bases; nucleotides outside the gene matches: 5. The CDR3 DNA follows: TGCAGTGCTAGGGCTCGGACAGGGGGCACTGAAGCTTTCTTT. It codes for CSARARTGGTEAFF.

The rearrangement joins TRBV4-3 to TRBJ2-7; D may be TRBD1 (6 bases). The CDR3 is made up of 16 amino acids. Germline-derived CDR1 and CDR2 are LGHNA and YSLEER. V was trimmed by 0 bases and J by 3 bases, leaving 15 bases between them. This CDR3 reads CASSQDWAGDLYEQYF. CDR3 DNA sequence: TGCGCCAGCAGCCAAGATTGGGCAGGGGACCTCTACGAGCAGTACTTC.

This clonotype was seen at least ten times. CDR3 amino acids: CASSLGGRWPLHF. DNA for the CDR3: TGTGCCAGCAGCTTAGGGGGTAGGTGGCCCCTCCACTTT. The V and J genes are TRBV7-2 and TRBJ1-6; D gene ambiguous. V lost 1 base and J 13 bases, leaving 11 bases between the germline ends. Germline-derived CDR1 and CDR2 are SGHTA and FQGNSA. The CDR3 covers 13 residues.

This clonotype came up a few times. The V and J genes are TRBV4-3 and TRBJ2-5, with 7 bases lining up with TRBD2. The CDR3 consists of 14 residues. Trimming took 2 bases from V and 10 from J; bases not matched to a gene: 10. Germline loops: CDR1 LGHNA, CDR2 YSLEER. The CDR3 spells CASSQQAGQGIQYF. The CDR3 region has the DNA TGCGCCAGCAGCCAACAAGCGGGGCAGGGCATCCAGTACTTC.

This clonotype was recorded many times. The DNA for the CDR3 is TGTGCCAGCAGCTATGGGGACAGCGAGCAGTACTTC. Protein product: CASSYGDSEQYF. This sequence joins TRBV7-2 and TRBJ2-7, with TRBD1 matching 7 bases. The germline gives CDR1 SGHTA, CDR2 FQGNSA. Trimming cost V 4 bases and J 6 bases; bases outside gene matches: 3. The CDR3 consists of 12 residues.